These 31 T cell receptor beta chains share one sample of origin, sequenced in a study of radiotherapy plus CTLA-4 blockade in lung cancer. Here immunoSEQ multiplex PCR was the method, and the copy in TCRdb shows in-frame clones only, minus some. Of about 51,000 clones listed, about three quarters are singletons. Source: peripheral blood, taken from a patient treated with radiotherapy plus ipilimumab. Source of these receptors: a human donor with non-small cell lung cancer whose response to radiotherapy plus ipilimumab could not be evaluated.

This CDR3 reads CASSQTGTGNEKLFF. CDR3 nucleotide sequence: TGTGCCAGCAGCCAAACCGGGACAGGGAACGAAAAACTGTTTTTT. The V call is TRBV4-2, the J call TRBJ1-4; 9 positions agree with TRBD1. The germline CDR1 and CDR2 sequences are LGHNA and YNFKEQ. The CDR3 has 15 amino acids. V shed 2 bases, J shed 8 bases, and the junction held 6 bases outside the gene matches.

This chain uses TRBV30 with TRBJ1-2, with D uncertain. The V gene's germline CDR1 is GTSNPN and CDR2 SVGIG (reference sequence). The CDR3 sequence is 11 residues long. Trimming took 8 bases from V and 1 from J, leaving 8 bases between them. The CDR3 protein is CARRVNYGYTF. The CDR3 DNA is TGTGCCAGAAGAGTTAACTATGGCTACACCTTC.

J is TRBJ1-6 and V is TRBV28; tentatively, D is TRBD1 (6 bases). Germline V gene lookup returns CDR1 MDHEN and CDR2 SYDVKM. V lost 8 bases and J 2 bases, leaving 13 bases between the germline ends. The CDR3 runs to 15 residues. Here the CDR3 reads CASLAGTTYNSPLHF. CDR3 DNA sequence: TGTGCCAGCTTAGCCGGGACAACCTATAATTCACCCCTCCACTTT.

The rearrangement joins TRBV6-1 to TRBJ2-1; 9 nucleotides agree with TRBD1. The CDR3 is 15 residues long. V trimming: 5 bases; J trimming: 6 bases; junction bases outside the gene matches: 8. Germline V CDR1 and CDR2: MNHNS, SASEGT. CDR3 amino acids: CASSQRDRASNEQFF. The DNA of the CDR3 is TGTGCCAGCAGTCAGCGGGACAGGGCCTCCAATGAGCAGTTCTTC.

The J gene is TRBJ2-7, the V gene TRBV29-1, with D perhaps TRBD2 (5 bases). Germline loops: CDR1 SQVTM, CDR2 ANQGSEA. V was shortened by 6 bases and J by 1 base, with 13 bases between the two germline ends. The CDR3 has 13 residues. The DNA for the CDR3 is TGCAGCGTCGGACTGCCTATTTCCTACGAGCAGTACTTC. Translating it yields CSVGLPISYEQYF.

This chain joins TRBV28 and TRBJ1-5, with D possibly being TRBD1 (5 bases). Germline V CDR1 and CDR2: MDHEN, SYDVKM. CDR3 size: 14 residues. Trimming removed 6 bases at V and 6 bases at J, with 15 bases between. The CDR3 DNA follows: TGTGCCAGCAGGTCCGGGGGTGGCCTTCAGCCCCAGCATTTT. Its translation is CASRSGGGLQPQHF.

The chain couples TRBV28 to TRBJ1-4; maybe TRBD1 (5 bases). From germline, CDR1 is MDHEN and CDR2 SYDVKM. This CDR3 has 15 amino acids. Trimming shortened V by 7 bases and J by 6 bases, and 18 bases separated the two germline ends. For the CDR3, the DNA is TGTGCCAGCAAACGACCGGGGGTAAGGGATGAAAAACTGTTTTTT. Protein product: CASKRPGVRDEKLFF.

The genes are TRBV28 and TRBJ1-4; TRBD1 aligns across 9 bases. Unmatched junction bases numbered 5, after V lost 4 bases and J lost 5 bases. Germline V gives CDR1 MDHEN, CDR2 SYDVKM. This CDR3 is built from 15 residues. CDR3 coding DNA: TGTGCCAGCAGTTCCCGACAGGGGGACAATGAAAAACTGTTTTTT. Protein sequence: CASSSRQGDNEKLFF.

This chain links TRBV19 with TRBJ2-1; maybe TRBD1 (6 bases). The germline CDR1 and CDR2 sequences are LNHDA and SQIVND (reference sequence). Trimming cost V 3 bases and J 4 bases, with 10 bases left between them. There are 14 residues in the CDR3. The CDR3 DNA sequence: TGTGCCAGTAGTATGCCAGGGGTTTACAATGAGCAGTTCTTC. This encodes CASSMPGVYNEQFF.

The rearrangement joins TRBV4-1 to TRBJ2-1, with 8 nucleotides matching TRBD2. Germline V CDR1 and CDR2: MGHRA, YSYEKL. V was clipped by 4 bases and J by 9 bases; unmatched bases: 8. CDR3 size: 14 residues. In DNA, the CDR3 is TGCGCCAGCAGCCTCATCGGGGGGGGGCGTGAGCAGTTCTTC. Its translation: CASSLIGGGREQFF.

This chain joins TRBV7-2 and TRBJ2-2; no definite D call. Trimming pared 5 bases from V and 3 bases from J, leaving 13 bases between. The germline V gene encodes CDR1 SGHTA and CDR2 FQGNSA. This CDR3 has 15 amino acids. CDR3 sequence reads: CASSREVAHTGELFF. DNA of the CDR3: TGTGCCAGCAGCAGAGAGGTAGCTCACACCGGGGAGCTGTTTTTT.

This chain links TRBV29-1 with TRBJ2-1, with a weak D call TRBD1 (6 bases). This CDR3 region has 14 residues. Looked up from germline, CDR1 is SQVTM and CDR2 is ANQGSEA. Between the trimmed V and J ends, which lost 7 bases and 1 base, there was a span of 14 bases. The CDR3 is CSGRQVLSYNEQFF. CDR3 bases: TGCAGCGGTCGACAGGTTCTTTCCTACAATGAGCAGTTCTTC.

The CDR3 reads CASSQDSIAGGAGNEQFF. Written as DNA, the CDR3 is TGCGCCAGCAGCCAAGATAGTATCGCAGGGGGCGCGGGCAATGAGCAGTTCTTC. The chain couples TRBV4-3 to TRBJ2-1, with 8 nucleotides matching TRBD1. The CDR3 length is 18 residues. Unmatched junction bases numbered 13, after V lost 0 bases and J lost 6 bases. CDR1 LGHNA and CDR2 YSLEER come from the germline V gene.

The J gene is TRBJ1-1, the V gene TRBV30, with D perhaps matching TRBD1 (6 bases). The CDR3 runs to 12 residues. V lost 8 bases, J lost 4 bases, and 14 bases lay in between. The germline gives CDR1 GTSNPN, CDR2 SVGIG (reference sequence). CDR3 DNA sequence: TGTGCCGCCGCGAGGGGGTTCACTGAAGCTTTCTTT. Its translation is CAAARGFTEAFF.

The chain has TRBV28 and TRBJ1-5; the match to TRBD1 covers 10 bases. Germline CDR1 and CDR2: MDHEN and SYDVKM. The trim removed 2 bases at V and 6 bases at J, leaving 10 bases unmatched. The CDR3 sequence is 17 residues long. The CDR3 nucleotides are TGTGCCAGCAGTTTAAGACAGGGGGCGCGGCTGGCTCAGCCCCAGCATTTT. Its translation: CASSLRQGARLAQPQHF.

The rearrangement links TRBV6-5 to TRBJ2-5; TRBD2 matches at 8 bases. In germline, CDR1 is MNHEY, CDR2 SVGAGI. The CDR3 spans 16 residues. The J segment lost 5 bases and the V segment lost 1 base, leaving 9 bases of the junction unmatched. CDR3 DNA sequence: TGTGCCAGCAGTTACTTAGCGGGGTCAGGGAGGGAGACCCAGTACTTC. Translation gives CASSYLAGSGRETQYF.

V usage is TRBV2 and J usage is TRBJ2-7; perhaps TRBD1 as D (6 bases). The CDR3 has 12 residues. CDR1 and CDR2 (germline): SNHLY, FYNNEI. The germline V and J ends were trimmed by 6 bases and 3 bases, with 9 bases remaining between them. CDR3 region: CASRGDIYEQYF. In nucleotides, the CDR3 is TGTGCCAGCAGGGGGGACATCTACGAGCAGTACTTC. Looking up the rest from reference TRBV2 and TRBJ2-7 gives the full variable domain: EPEVTQTPSHQVTQMGQEVILRCVPISNHLYFYWYRQILGQKVEFLVSFYNNEISEKSEIFDDQFSVERPDGSNFTLKIRSTKLEDSAMYFCASRGDIYEQYFGPGTRLTVT.

The rearrangement links TRBV9 to TRBJ1-1; 7 bases match TRBD1. V lost 2 bases, J lost 1 base, and 5 bases stayed unmatched. This CDR3 has 15 amino acids. CDR1 SGDLS and CDR2 YYNGEE come from the germline V gene. CDR3 nucleotides: TGTGCCAGCAGCGTCCAGGGGGGAGGGAACACTGAAGCTTTCTTT. Translation: CASSVQGGGNTEAFF.

This clone was seen a few times. The chain carries TRBV2 and TRBJ1-4; no firm D call. CDR3 length: 12 amino acids. From germline, CDR1 is SNHLY and CDR2 FYNNEI. V was cut by 8 bases and J by 8 bases, with 12 bases left in between. CDR3 protein: CASGGLREKLFF. The CDR3 DNA sequence: TGTGCCAGCGGTGGGCTCAGGGAAAAACTGTTTTTT.

This chain joins TRBV7-2 and TRBJ2-5; 14 nucleotides line up with TRBD2. V shed 3 bases, J shed 5 bases, and the junction held 2 bases outside the gene matches. The CDR3 has 15 residues. Germline V gene data show CDR1 as SGHTA and CDR2 as FQGNSA. The CDR3 spells CASSLGLAGEETQYF. The CDR3 DNA reads as TGTGCCAGCAGCTTGGGACTAGCGGGAGAGGAGACCCAGTACTTC.

The CDR3 DNA is TGTGCCTCGTCCAGGGCCACTAATGAAAAACTGTTTTTT. Amino acids: CASSRATNEKLFF. The chain uses TRBV6-1 and TRBJ1-4; D may be TRBD1 (5 bases). Looked up from germline, CDR1 is MNHNS and CDR2 is SASEGT. Trimming took 11 bases from V and 2 from J, leaving 12 bases between them. The CDR3 consists of 13 residues.

Only one count was recorded for this clone. The chain links TRBV7-6 to TRBJ2-6, with D tentatively TRBD1 (6 bases). CDR1 is SGHVS, CDR2 FNYEAQ, per germline. Trimming removed 3 bases from V and 2 bases from J, with 8 bases in between. The CDR3 covers 15 residues. CDR3 coding DNA: TGTGCCAGCAGCTTGGGGGCCCCTGGGGCCAACGTCCTGACTTTC. The encoded protein is CASSLGAPGANVLTF.

This clone was counted a few times. The chain is built from TRBV19 and TRBJ1-5; a possible D gene is TRBD1 (6 bases). The CDR3 covers 14 residues. Deletions cut 5 bases from V and 3 bases from J, with 11 bases between. Germline-derived CDR1 and CDR2 are LNHDA and SQIVND (reference sequence). Here the CDR3 reads CASSSQGYNQPQHF. Here the CDR3 DNA reads TGTGCCAGTAGTTCCCAGGGGTACAATCAGCCCCAGCATTTT.

This chain connects TRBV18 to TRBJ1-1; no clear D gene. Germline CDR1 reads KGHSH; CDR2 reads LQKENI. V lost 7 bases and J 1 base, leaving 16 bases between the germline ends. The length of the CDR3 is 15 residues. The CDR3 is CASWREILPNTEAFF. The CDR3 region has the DNA TGTGCCAGCTGGAGGGAAATCTTGCCGAACACTGAAGCTTTCTTT.

The chain links TRBV7-3 to TRBJ2-4; no reliable D call. Germline V gene sequence: CDR1 SGHTA, CDR2 FQGTGA. This CDR3 is 15 amino acids long. V was shortened by 0 bases and J by 1 base, with 7 bases between the two germline ends. The CDR3 region has the DNA TGTGCCAGCAGCTTAACGAGGTACGCCAAAAACATTCAGTACTTC. Protein sequence: CASSLTRYAKNIQYF.

This chain connects TRBV5-4 to TRBJ1-2; D is unresolved. The CDR3 runs 12 residues. With 1 base removed from V and 7 bases from J, the gap between germline ends came to 8 bases. Germline CDR1 is SGHNT and CDR2 is YYREEE (reference sequence). CDR3 DNA: TGTGCCAGCAGCTTGTTAGCTGGTGGCTACACCTTC. This sequence encodes CASSLLAGGYTF.

The chain couples TRBV5-1 to TRBJ2-5; 8 bases map to TRBD1. The J call may not be correct, given that the DNA end is closer to TRBJ2-7. There are 12 residues in the CDR3. Per the germline V gene, CDR1 is SGHRS and CDR2 is YFSETQ. CDR3 region: CASRQGAYEQYF. The CDR3 nucleotides are TGCGCCAGCAGACAGGGGGCCTACGAGCAGTACTTC.

The gene calls are TRBV4-1 and TRBJ2-7; 7 nucleotides align to TRBD2. In germline, CDR1 is MGHRA, CDR2 YSYEKL. The V gene end was trimmed by 3 bases and the J gene end by 5 bases; junction bases not matched to a gene: 19. The CDR3 covers 18 residues. This CDR3 is CASSQSSKPGLVTHEQYF. The CDR3 DNA sequence: TGCGCCAGCAGCCAGAGCTCAAAACCCGGACTAGTCACGCACGAGCAGTACTTC.

The rearrangement links TRBV5-6 to TRBJ2-7; 7 bases agree with TRBD1. Per germline, CDR1 SGHDT and CDR2 YYEEEE. This CDR3 contains 16 residues. The V and J ends lost 0 bases and 1 base, in that order; junction bases with no gene match: 7. CDR3 region: CASSLVGTESSYEQYF. CDR3 nucleotide sequence: TGTGCCAGCAGCTTGGTGGGGACAGAGTCTTCCTACGAGCAGTACTTC. The whole variable domain, remainder taken from reference TRBV5-6 and TRBJ2-7, is DAGVTQSPTHLIKTRGQQVTLRCSPKSGHDTVSWYQQALGQGPQFIFQYYEEEERQRGNFPDRFSGHQFPNYSSELNVNALLLGDSALYLCASSLVGTESSYEQYFGPGTRLTVT.

The chain couples TRBV29-1 to TRBJ2-7, with TRBD2 as a possible D gene (6 bases). The CDR3 is 13 amino acids. Trimming stripped 4 bases from V and 5 bases from J, with 15 bases between. Germline V gene sequence: CDR1 SQVTM, CDR2 ANQGSEA. CDR3 in amino acids: CSVGSLAFDEQYF. DNA of the CDR3: TGCAGCGTTGGTTCACTAGCTTTTGACGAGCAGTACTTC.

This rearrangement joins TRBV14 to TRBJ2-7, with D possibly matching TRBD1 (5 bases). V gave up 4 bases and J gave up 6 bases, with 13 bases separating them. This CDR3 region has 13 residues. CDR1 is SGHDN, CDR2 FVKESK, per germline. CDR3 protein: CASSPRRVGEQYF. CDR3 bases: TGTGCCAGCAGCCCTCGCAGGGTCGGCGAGCAGTACTTC.